The 25 T cell receptor beta chains below come from one sample, sequenced in a study of blood T cell repertoires in COVID-19. Assay: immunoSEQ multiplex PCR; the TCRdb copy retains only in-frame clones and omits some. This table holds over 85,000 clones, around 82% found once. The sequenced sample was peripheral blood. Receptors originate from a woman over 75 with COVID-19, enrolled during active disease.

V gene TRBV29-1 combines with J gene TRBJ2-1; D is perhaps TRBD1 (5 bases). The CDR3 extends over 14 amino acids. Germline CDR1 is SQVTM and CDR2 is ANQGSEA. The ends were cut back, 1 base at V and 7 bases at J, with 14 bases in the middle. Here the CDR3 reads CSVEASNRGNEQFF. The CDR3 DNA sequence: TGCAGCGTTGAAGCAAGTAATAGGGGTAATGAGCAGTTCTTC.

J is TRBJ2-3 and V is TRBV3-1 (or the pseudogene TRBV3-2), with a weak D call TRBD2 (6 bases). V was shortened by 0 bases and J by 8 bases, with 21 bases between the two germline ends. Looked up from germline, CDR1 is LGHDT and CDR2 is YNNKEL (reference sequence). The CDR3 is made up of 17 amino acids. CDR3 bases: TGTGCCAGCAGCCAAGATCTGCCTACACGACTAGTACCTACGCAGTATTTT. Amino acids: CASSQDLPTRLVPTQYF.

V and J are TRBV5-1 and TRBJ1-1, with D uncertain. The CDR3 runs to 17 residues. The ends were cut back, 0 bases at V and 3 bases at J, with 18 bases in the middle. CDR1 and CDR2 from the germline V gene are SGHRS and YFSETQ. CDR3 DNA sequence: TGCGCCAGCAGCTTGGCCACCGGGCCCCCCGGGGACACTGAAGCTTTCTTT. Amino acids: CASSLATGPPGDTEAFF.

This sequence joins TRBV10-3 and TRBJ2-7, with 8 bases lining up with TRBD1. CDR3 length: 14 residues. Germline values: CDR1 ENHRY, CDR2 SYGVKD. Losses at the gene ends were 4 bases for V and 2 bases for J; bases not matched to a gene: 4. CDR3 sequence: CAISGGTGPYEQYF. The DNA for the CDR3 is TGTGCCATCAGTGGGGGGACAGGACCCTACGAGCAGTACTTC.

This chain links TRBV5-3 with TRBJ1-2; 7 nucleotides match TRBD1. TRBV5-3 belongs to the ORF category, with a function that is uncertain. The CDR3 covers 13 residues. The V segment lost 4 bases and the J segment 7 bases; nucleotides outside the gene matches: 7. The CDR3 sequence is CARSVTDRVGYTF. In DNA form, the CDR3 reads TGTGCCAGAAGCGTAACTGACAGGGTTGGCTACACCTTC.

This rearrangement joins TRBV28 to TRBJ1-2, with TRBD1 matching over 12 bases. Germline values: CDR1 MDHEN, CDR2 SYDVKM. V trimming: 5 bases; J trimming: 5 bases; junction bases outside the gene matches: 9. The CDR3 runs to 16 residues. CDR3 DNA: TGTGCCAGCAGTGCCCCCGGGACAGGGGGCGATTATGGCTACACCTTC. Amino acid sequence: CASSAPGTGGDYGYTF.

The chain joins TRBV2 to TRBJ2-7, with 7 bases that match TRBD2. This CDR3 has 15 residues. With 4 bases clipped from V and 1 base from J, the junction kept 7 bases outside the gene matches. Germline V gene sequence: CDR1 SNHLY, CDR2 FYNNEI. The CDR3 DNA sequence: TGTGCCAGCAGTGGATGGGGGGGACCGTCCTACGAGCAGTACTTC. It translates to CASSGWGGPSYEQYF. Based on the CDR3 plus reference TRBV2 and TRBJ2-7, the full variable domain is EPEVTQTPSHQVTQMGQEVILRCVPISNHLYFYWYRQILGQKVEFLVSFYNNEISEKSEIFDDQFSVERPDGSNFTLKIRSTKLEDSAMYFCASSGWGGPSYEQYFGPGTRLTVT.

The chain is built from TRBV6-5 and TRBJ2-4; the match to TRBD2 covers 14 bases. The trim removed 6 bases at V and 8 bases at J, leaving 3 bases unmatched. CDR1 is MNHEY, CDR2 SVGAGI, per germline. The CDR3 is 14 residues long. In DNA, the CDR3 is TGTGCCAGCAGGGGACTAGCGGGAGCTGACATTCAGTACTTC. It yields the protein CASRGLAGADIQYF.

The chain recombines TRBV7-2 with TRBJ2-5; TRBD1 aligns across 7 bases. V lost 5 bases and J lost 4; bases outside the gene matches: 10. This CDR3 region has 15 residues. Germline loops: CDR1 SGHTA, CDR2 FQGNSA. The CDR3 loop is CASSDTGVLRETQYF. CDR3 coding DNA: TGTGCCAGCAGCGATACAGGGGTTCTTCGAGAGACCCAGTACTTC.

The gene calls are TRBV5-1 and TRBJ2-2; TRBD2 agrees at 7 bases. The CDR3 has 15 residues. V lost 3 bases, J lost 5 bases, and 7 bases stayed unmatched. Germline V CDR1 and CDR2: SGHRS, YFSETQ. CDR3 coding DNA: TGCGCCAGCAGCTCGAGCGGGGCCGGAACCGGGGAGCTGTTTTTT. This translates into CASSSSGAGTGELFF.

The J gene is TRBJ2-7, the V gene TRBV12-2; the table assigns TRBD2, which was not confirmed against the DNA. TRBV12-2 is a known pseudogene. This CDR3 has 18 residues. CDR3 residues: CASRLPYLGGGFTYEQYF. The CDR3 nucleotides read TGTGCAAGTCGCTTACCCTATCTTGGGGGGGGATTCACCTACGAGCAGTACTTC.

The chain uses TRBV7-3 and TRBJ2-7; TRBD1 matches at 9 bases. V lost 5 bases, J lost 2 bases, and 10 bases stayed unmatched. Germline V lookup: CDR1 SGHTA, CDR2 FQGTGA. This CDR3 is built from 16 residues. In DNA, the CDR3 is TGTGCCAGCAGCATCGGGACAGGGACTGGCGCCTACGAGCAGTACTTC. Translating it yields CASSIGTGTGAYEQYF.

DNA for the CDR3: TGTGCTAGTGGACCCGACAGGGGCACAGATACGCAGTATTTT. It yields the protein CASGPDRGTDTQYF. The chain employs TRBV12-5 and TRBJ2-3, with 7 bases that match TRBD1. V trimming: 6 bases; J trimming: 1 base; junction bases outside the gene matches: 4. In germline, CDR1 is LGHNT, CDR2 FRNRAP. The CDR3 runs to 14 residues.

V usage is TRBV6-5 and J usage is TRBJ2-7; D is uncertain. Germline loops: CDR1 MNHEY, CDR2 SVGAGI. V lost 4 bases, J lost 1 base, and 8 bases lay in between. CDR3 length equals 13 residues. CDR3 bases: TGTGCCAGCAGTTTTGTTAGTTCCTACGAGCAGTACTTC. This encodes CASSFVSSYEQYF.

J is TRBJ2-3 and V is TRBV28, with D perhaps matching TRBD2 (6 bases). Trimming stripped 6 bases from V and 4 bases from J, with 8 bases between. Germline V gene sequence: CDR1 MDHEN, CDR2 SYDVKM. This CDR3 contains 12 residues. The CDR3 region is CASSSGADTQYF. The CDR3 DNA follows: TGTGCCAGCAGCTCGGGGGCAGATACGCAGTATTTT.

CDR3 bases: TGTGCCAGTAGTATGGGGCAGAAGAGTTACACAGATACGCAGTATTTT. As protein: CASSMGQKSYTDTQYF. The rearrangement links TRBV19 to TRBJ2-3, with a tentative D call TRBD1 (5 bases). Trimming removed 3 bases from V and 2 bases from J, with 15 bases in between. Germline CDR1 is LNHDA and CDR2 is SQIVND (reference sequence). This CDR3 comprises 16 residues.

The chain combines TRBV7-9 with TRBJ1-2, with D tentatively TRBD1 (5 bases). The CDR3 is 16 amino acids. The germline gives CDR1 SEHNR, CDR2 FQNEAQ (reference sequence). V was trimmed by 5 bases and J by 1 base, leaving 17 bases between them. The CDR3 region has the DNA TGTGCCAGCAGCCAATTAACGACAGCCTTTAACTATGGCTACACCTTC. It translates to CASSQLTTAFNYGYTF.

The V call is TRBV6-2 or TRBV6-3, the J call TRBJ2-1; maybe TRBD2 (6 bases). V lost 0 bases and J 7 bases, leaving 10 bases between the germline ends. There are 14 residues in the CDR3. Germline assignment: CDR1 MNHEY and CDR2 SVGEGT. DNA of the CDR3: TGTGCCAGCAGTTACTCGGGACTTCAAAATGAGCAGTTCTTC. Residues: CASSYSGLQNEQFF.

V is TRBV4-2 and J is TRBJ2-4; 13 bases line up with TRBD2. Germline values: CDR1 LGHNA, CDR2 YNFKEQ. This CDR3 region has 22 residues. Losses at the gene ends were 0 bases for V and 0 bases for J; bases not matched to a gene: 14. CDR3: CASSQDLVRTSGSSPAKNIQYF. CDR3 DNA sequence: TGTGCCAGCAGCCAAGATTTGGTTCGGACTAGCGGGAGTTCTCCAGCCAAAAACATTCAGTACTTC.

The V call is TRBV2, the J call TRBJ1-2; TRBD1 might be the D (5 bases). The germline gives CDR1 SNHLY, CDR2 FYNNEI. This CDR3 spans 14 amino acids. The ends were cut back, 3 bases at V and 4 bases at J, with 12 bases in the middle. This CDR3 reads CASSENRSRYGYTF. The CDR3, as DNA: TGTGCCAGCAGTGAGAACAGGTCCCGCTATGGCTACACCTTC.

The chain couples TRBV10-3 to TRBJ2-5, with TRBD2 matching 7 bases. CDR3 length: 15 amino acids. Germline lookup yields CDR1 ENHRY and CDR2 SYGVKD. V lost 6 bases to trimming and J lost 0 bases; unmatched junction nucleotides: 7. This CDR3 reads CAIRDGGRYQETQYF. The CDR3 nucleotides read TGTGCCATCAGGGACGGGGGGAGGTACCAAGAGACCCAGTACTTC.

The chain couples TRBV3-1 (or the pseudogene TRBV3-2) to TRBJ2-5; D is possibly TRBD1 (5 bases). CDR1 is LGHDT and CDR2 is YNNKEL in the germline V gene (reference sequence). The V and J ends lost 7 bases and 5 bases respectively, with 14 bases between them. The CDR3 loop spans 13 amino acids. CDR3 coding DNA: TGTGCCAGCATGTTAAGGGGTGGGGAGACCCAGTACTTC. Amino acid sequence: CASMLRGGETQYF.

V and J are TRBV27 and TRBJ1-1; D uncertain. Trimming removed 5 bases at V and 0 bases at J, with 13 bases between. Germline assignment: CDR1 MNHEY and CDR2 SMNVEV (reference sequence). The CDR3 totals 15 residues. CDR3 DNA: TGTGCCAGCAGTCCCCTAGTCGGCGTGAACACTGAAGCTTTCTTT. It specifies CASSPLVGVNTEAFF.

V and J are TRBV6-5 and TRBJ2-1; a possible D gene is TRBD1 (6 bases). This CDR3 has 13 amino acids. The V end lost 8 bases, the J end lost 9 bases, and 17 bases lay between the germline ends. The germline V gene encodes CDR1 MNHEY and CDR2 SVGAGI. CDR3 residues: CASQTGPLGEQFF. The CDR3 DNA reads TGTGCCAGCCAGACAGGCCCCTTGGGTGAGCAGTTCTTC.

This clone has only one observation. The rearrangement links TRBV5-1 to TRBJ2-5, with 10 bases fitting TRBD2. CDR1 and CDR2 (germline): SGHRS, YFSETQ. The CDR3 contains 17 residues. J lost 4 bases, V lost 0 bases, and 9 bases had no gene match. This chain's CDR3 is CASSLGLAGVRVETQYF. The CDR3 DNA is TGCGCCAGCAGCTTGGGGCTAGCGGGAGTGAGAGTAGAGACCCAGTACTTC. Supplemented by reference TRBV5-1 and TRBJ2-5, the full variable domain reads KAGVTQTPRYLIKTRGQQVTLSCSPISGHRSVSWYQQTPGQGLQFLFEYFSETQRNKGNFPGRFSGRQFSNSRSEMNVSTLELGDSALYLCASSLGLAGVRVETQYFGPGTRLLVL.